These T cell receptor beta chains were read from a single sample in a study of blood T cell repertoires in COVID-19. Assay: immunoSEQ multiplex PCR; the TCRdb copy retains only in-frame clones and omits some. The data show roughly 100,000 clones, nearly 90% seen once. The source material was peripheral blood. The receptors originated from a man in his fifties in a cohort sampled during active COVID-19. The CDR3 runs from the conserved cysteine through the conserved F or W. The order of the fields is V gene, clone size, D gene, J gene, CDR3 DNA, CDR3 protein. A D gene is named only where the DNA matches it firmly. Where a row states a size, it is once, few, many or the class of an expanded clone; other rows omit it.

V: TRBV13
size: -
D: -
J: TRBJ2-5
DNA: TGTGCCAGCAGTCTACAAGAGACCCAGTACTTC
CDR3: CASSLQETQYF

V: TRBV7-9
size: -
D: TRBD1
J: TRBJ1-1
DNA: TGTGCCAGCAGCCCTACCCTGACTCGGGACAGGGATGAAGCTTTCTTT
CDR3: CASSPTLTRDRDEAFF

V: TRBV19
size: -
D: TRBD1
J: TRBJ1-1
DNA: TGTGCCAGTAGTATAGGCCGGACAGGGGGCGTAGGCACTGAAGCTTTCTTT
CDR3: CASSIGRTGGVGTEAFF

V: TRBV3-1/TRBV3-2
size: -
D: -
J: TRBJ1-4
DNA: TGTGCCAGCAGCCAAATTCAGGAAAAACTGTTTTTT
CDR3: CASSQIQEKLFF

V: TRBV7-9
size: -
D: TRBD1
J: TRBJ1-2
DNA: TGTGCCAGCAGCCCGGGACAGGGTCTTAACTATGGCTACACCTTC
CDR3: CASSPGQGLNYGYTF

V: TRBV11-3
size: -
D: TRBD2
J: TRBJ2-1
DNA: TGTGCCAGCAGTGGGGGGGGCTCCTACAATGAGCAGTTCTTC
CDR3: CASSGGGSYNEQFF

V: TRBV7-6
size: -
D: -
J: TRBJ1-1
DNA: TGTGCCAGCAGCGCGCGGGGGGGGGCTGAAGCTTTCTTT
CDR3: CASSARGGAEAFF

V: TRBV7-8
size: -
D: -
J: TRBJ2-1
DNA: TGTGCCAGCAGCCACGGGTATAGTGAGCAGTTCTTC
CDR3: CASSHGYSEQFF

V: TRBV4-1
size: -
D: -
J: TRBJ1-5
DNA: TGCGCCAGCAGCTTCAGACAGCATCAGCCCCAGCATTTT
CDR3: CASSFRQHQPQHF

V: TRBV4-2
size: -
D: TRBD1
J: TRBJ1-3
DNA: TGTGCCAGCAGCCAAGAGACAGGGAGCTCTGGAAACACCATATATTTT
CDR3: CASSQETGSSGNTIYF

V: TRBV11-3
size: -
D: TRBD1
J: TRBJ2-1
DNA: TGTGCCAGCAGCCTCTCGGTACCGGGACAGGGAGACAATGAGCAGTTCTTC
CDR3: CASSLSVPGQGDNEQFF

V: TRBV19
size: -
D: TRBD1
J: TRBJ1-1
DNA: TGTGCCAGTACGACAGGGCCCATGAACACTGAAGCTTTCTTT
CDR3: CASTTGPMNTEAFF

V: TRBV11-3
size: once
D: TRBD2
J: TRBJ2-5
DNA: TGTGCCAGCAGCTCCCGGGGGGGGGCCCAAGAGTTTCAGTACTTC
CDR3: CASSSRGGAQEFQYF

V: TRBV6-1
size: -
D: -
J: TRBJ1-2
DNA: TGTGCCAGCAGTGAAGCAGGGGTGAACTATGGCTACACCTTC
CDR3: CASSEAGVNYGYTF

V: TRBV27
size: -
D: TRBD1
J: TRBJ2-1
DNA: TGTGCCAGCAGCTTATCCCCGGCGACAGGGGGTAAATACAATGAGCAGTTCTTC
CDR3: CASSLSPATGGKYNEQFF

V: TRBV6-4
size: -
D: -
J: TRBJ1-6
DNA: TGTGCCAGCAGTGACCAGGGAGGTTCTATGCCCCTCCACTTT
CDR3: CASSDQGGSMPLHF